This T cell receptor (beta chain) was recovered during a study of long-term antiretroviral therapy in people with HIV. Study results and limitations: Transplant donor controls retained higher diversity, though diversity increased after ART. Narrower CDR3 length ranges marked HIV repertoires relative to controls. Clonotypes expanded prior to ART showed repertoire dominance at all sampled time points. Blood in the study was drawn between the mid-2000s and the late 2010s, possibly under older ART regimens, which may be less effective than current ones.

Comment on this clone: Its antigen is currently unknown.

The CDR3 spans 15 residues. Germline CDR1 is GTSNPN and CDR2 is SVGIG (reference sequence). V lost 2 bases to trimming and J lost 2 bases; unmatched junction nucleotides: 5. Run at survey level, the immunoSEQ assay was version v3.0. Some clones are missing from TCRdb's copy, which holds only in-frame ones; the method was immunoSEQ multiplex PCR. This table has thousands of clones, roughly 70% appearing once. Sequenced material: unsorted PBMCs, taken 0.2 years after starting antiretroviral therapy. The chain couples TRBV30 to TRBJ1-4, with TRBD1 matching over 7 bases. The receptor comes from a man aged 35-49 years with HIV. CDR3 sequence (DNA): TGTGCCTGGAGTCCGACAGGGTCGACTAATGAAAAACTGTTTTTT. Its translation: CAWSPTGSTNEKLFF.